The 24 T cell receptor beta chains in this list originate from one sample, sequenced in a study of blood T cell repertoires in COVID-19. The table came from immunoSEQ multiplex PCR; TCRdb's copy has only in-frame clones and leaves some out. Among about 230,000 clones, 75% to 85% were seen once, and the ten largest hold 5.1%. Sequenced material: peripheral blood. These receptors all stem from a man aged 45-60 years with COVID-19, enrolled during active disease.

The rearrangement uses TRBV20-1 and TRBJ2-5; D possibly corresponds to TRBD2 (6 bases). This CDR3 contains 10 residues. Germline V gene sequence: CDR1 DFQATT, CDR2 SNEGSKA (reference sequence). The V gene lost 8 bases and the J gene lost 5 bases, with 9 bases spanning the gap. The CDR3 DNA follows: TGCAGTCCCCGGGAGGAGACCCAGTACTTC. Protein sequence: CSPREETQYF.

For the CDR3, the DNA is TGTGCCAGCAGGGGACAGGGTAATTCACCCCTCCACTTT. The encoded protein is CASRGQGNSPLHF. The gene calls are TRBV27 and TRBJ1-6; 9 nucleotides agree with TRBD1. The V gene end was trimmed by 6 bases and the J gene end by 6 bases; junction bases not matched to a gene: 0. The CDR3 loop spans 13 amino acids. Germline V lookup: CDR1 MNHEY, CDR2 SMNVEV (reference sequence).

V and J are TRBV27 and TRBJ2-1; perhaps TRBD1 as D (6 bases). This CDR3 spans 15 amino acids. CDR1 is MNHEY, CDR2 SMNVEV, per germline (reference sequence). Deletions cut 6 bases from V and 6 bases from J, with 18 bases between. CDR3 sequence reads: CASSPRGGVPNEQFF. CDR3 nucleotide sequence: TGTGCCAGCAGCCCCCGTGGGGGCGTCCCCAATGAGCAGTTCTTC.

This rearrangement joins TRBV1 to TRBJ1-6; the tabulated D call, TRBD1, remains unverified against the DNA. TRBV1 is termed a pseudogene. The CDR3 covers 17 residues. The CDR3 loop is CTSSQIFPGQGYSPLHF. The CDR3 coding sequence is TGCACCAGCAGCCAGATATTCCCGGGGCAGGGGTATTCACCCCTCCACTTT.

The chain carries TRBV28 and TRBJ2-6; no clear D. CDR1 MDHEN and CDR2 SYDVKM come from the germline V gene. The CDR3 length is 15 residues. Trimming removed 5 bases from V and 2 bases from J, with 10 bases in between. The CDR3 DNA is TGTGCCAGCAGTCTCACAGTGCCTGGGGCCAACGTCCTGACTTTC. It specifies CASSLTVPGANVLTF. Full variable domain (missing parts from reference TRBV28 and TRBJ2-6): DVKVTQSSRYLVKRTGEKVFLECVQDMDHENMFWYRQDPGLGLRLIYFSYDVKMKEKGDIPEGYSVSREKKERFSLILESASTNQTSMYLCASSLTVPGANVLTFGAGSRLTVL.

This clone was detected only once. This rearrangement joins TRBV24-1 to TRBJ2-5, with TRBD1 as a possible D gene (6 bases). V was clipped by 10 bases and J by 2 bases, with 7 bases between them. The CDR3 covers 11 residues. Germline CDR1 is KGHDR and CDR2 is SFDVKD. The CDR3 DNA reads TGTGCCACACAGGGTCAAGAGACCCAGTACTTC. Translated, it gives CATQGQETQYF.

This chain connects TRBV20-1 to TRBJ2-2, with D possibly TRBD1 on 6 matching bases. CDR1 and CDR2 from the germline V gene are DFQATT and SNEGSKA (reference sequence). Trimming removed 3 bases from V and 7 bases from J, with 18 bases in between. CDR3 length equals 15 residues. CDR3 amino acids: CSASRVGGGVGELFF. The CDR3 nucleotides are TGCAGTGCTAGTCGGGTTGGGGGCGGCGTCGGGGAGCTGTTTTTT.

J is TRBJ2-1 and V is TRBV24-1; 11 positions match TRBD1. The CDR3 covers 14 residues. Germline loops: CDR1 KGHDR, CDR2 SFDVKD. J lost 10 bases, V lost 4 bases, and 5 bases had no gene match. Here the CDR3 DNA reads TGTGCCACCAGTGACAGGGGACAGGGGGTGGAGCAGTTCTTC. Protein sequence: CATSDRGQGVEQFF.

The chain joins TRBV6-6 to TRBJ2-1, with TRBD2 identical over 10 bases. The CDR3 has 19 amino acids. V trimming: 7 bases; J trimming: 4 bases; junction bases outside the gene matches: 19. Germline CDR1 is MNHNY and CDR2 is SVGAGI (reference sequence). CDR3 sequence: CASTRAPLLKAGGYNEQFF. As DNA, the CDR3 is TGTGCCAGCACTCGTGCCCCCCTCCTAAAAGCGGGGGGGTACAATGAGCAGTTCTTC.

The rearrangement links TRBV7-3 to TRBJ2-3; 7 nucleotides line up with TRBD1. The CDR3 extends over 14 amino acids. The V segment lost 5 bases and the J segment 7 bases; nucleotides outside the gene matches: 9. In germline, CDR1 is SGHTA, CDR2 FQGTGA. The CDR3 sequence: CASSPTGSLNTQYF. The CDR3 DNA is TGTGCCAGCAGCCCGACAGGGAGTTTGAATACGCAGTATTTT.

DNA of the CDR3: TGTGCCAGTAGTATGTCAGGGGGCAGAGAGACCCAGTACTTC. Its protein is CASSMSGGRETQYF. The chain links TRBV19 to TRBJ2-5, with 8 bases lining up with TRBD1. The CDR3 consists of 14 residues. Trimming removed 3 bases from V and 4 bases from J; junction bases left unmatched: 4. The V gene's germline CDR1 is LNHDA and CDR2 SQIVND (reference sequence).

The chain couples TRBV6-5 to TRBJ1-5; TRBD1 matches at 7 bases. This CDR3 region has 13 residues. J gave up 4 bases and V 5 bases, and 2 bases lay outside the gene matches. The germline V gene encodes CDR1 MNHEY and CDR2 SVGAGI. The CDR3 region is CASSPGGNQPQHF. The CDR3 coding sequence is TGTGCCAGCAGTCCAGGGGGGAATCAGCCCCAGCATTTT.

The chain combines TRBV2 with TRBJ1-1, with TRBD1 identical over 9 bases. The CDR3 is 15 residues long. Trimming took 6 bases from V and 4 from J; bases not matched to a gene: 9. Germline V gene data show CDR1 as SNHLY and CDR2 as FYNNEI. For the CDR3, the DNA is TGTGCCAGCAGCGCCGATTGGACAGGGGCCACTGAAGCTTTCTTT. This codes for CASSADWTGATEAFF.

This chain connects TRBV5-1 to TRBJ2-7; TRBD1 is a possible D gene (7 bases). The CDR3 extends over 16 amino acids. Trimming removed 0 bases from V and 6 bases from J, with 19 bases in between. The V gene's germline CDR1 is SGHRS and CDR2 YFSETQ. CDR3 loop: CASSLVTGREGGEQYF. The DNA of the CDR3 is TGCGCCAGCAGCTTGGTGACAGGGCGAGAGGGGGGCGAGCAGTACTTC.

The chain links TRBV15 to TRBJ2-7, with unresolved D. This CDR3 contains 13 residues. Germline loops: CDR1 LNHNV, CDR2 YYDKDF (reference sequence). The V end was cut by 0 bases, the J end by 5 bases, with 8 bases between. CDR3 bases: TGTGCCACCAGCAGAGATTTCATCCACGAGCAGTACTTC. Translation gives CATSRDFIHEQYF.

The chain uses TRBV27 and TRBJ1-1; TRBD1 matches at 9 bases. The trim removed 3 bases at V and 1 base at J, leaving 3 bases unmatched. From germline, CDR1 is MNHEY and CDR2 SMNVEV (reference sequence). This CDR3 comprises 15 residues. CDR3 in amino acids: CASSFRGQGNTEAFF. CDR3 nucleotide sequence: TGTGCCAGCAGTTTCAGGGGACAGGGGAACACTGAAGCTTTCTTT.

The CDR3 loop reads CASSLERVDYNSPLHF. The CDR3 region has the DNA TGTGCCAGCAGCTTGGAACGGGTCGACTATAATTCACCCCTCCACTTT. The chain uses TRBV5-5 and TRBJ1-6; the D is unclear. Germline CDR1 and CDR2: SGHKS and YYEKEE (reference sequence). This CDR3 spans 16 amino acids. The germline V and J ends were trimmed by 0 bases and 3 bases, with 10 bases remaining between them.

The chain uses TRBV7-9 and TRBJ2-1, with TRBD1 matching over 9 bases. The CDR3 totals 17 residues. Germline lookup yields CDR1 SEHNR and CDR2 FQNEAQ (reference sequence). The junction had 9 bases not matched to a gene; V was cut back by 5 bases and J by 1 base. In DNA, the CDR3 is TGTGCCAGCAGCCCCCTACCCGGGACAGGGTCCTACAATGAGCAGTTCTTC. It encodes CASSPLPGTGSYNEQFF.

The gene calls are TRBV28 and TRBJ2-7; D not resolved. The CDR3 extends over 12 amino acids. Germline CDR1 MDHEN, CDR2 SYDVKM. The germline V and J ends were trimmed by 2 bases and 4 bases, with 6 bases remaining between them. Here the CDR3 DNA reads TGTGCCAGCAGTTTAAACTGGTACGAGCAGTACTTC. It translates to CASSLNWYEQYF.

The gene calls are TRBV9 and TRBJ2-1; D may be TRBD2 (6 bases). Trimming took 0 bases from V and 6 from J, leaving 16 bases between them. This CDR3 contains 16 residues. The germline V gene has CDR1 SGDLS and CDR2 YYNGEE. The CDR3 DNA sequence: TGTGCCAGCAGCGTAGTTAGCTGGGGACTCGGCAATGAGCAGTTCTTC. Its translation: CASSVVSWGLGNEQFF.

CDR3 DNA: TGTGCCAGCAAACTCGGCGGTGCAACTAATGAAAAACTGTTTTTT. Translation gives CASKLGGATNEKLFF. V gene TRBV5-5 combines with J gene TRBJ1-4; D gene unclear. CDR1 is SGHKS and CDR2 is YYEKEE in the germline V gene (reference sequence). V was clipped by 6 bases and J by 0 bases, with 12 bases between them. This CDR3 has 15 amino acids.

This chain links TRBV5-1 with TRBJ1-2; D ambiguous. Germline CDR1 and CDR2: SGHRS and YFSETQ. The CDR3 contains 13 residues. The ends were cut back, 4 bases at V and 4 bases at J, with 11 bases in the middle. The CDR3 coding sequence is TGCGCCAGCAGCCCCGAAGCTACCTATGGCTACACCTTC. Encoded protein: CASSPEATYGYTF.

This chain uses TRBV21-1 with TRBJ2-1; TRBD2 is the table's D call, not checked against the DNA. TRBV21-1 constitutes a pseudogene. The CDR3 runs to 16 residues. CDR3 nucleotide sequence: TGTGCCAGCAGCAGTGTCGCGGGGGGGCCGGACAATGAGCAGTTCTTC. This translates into CASSSVAGGPDNEQFF.

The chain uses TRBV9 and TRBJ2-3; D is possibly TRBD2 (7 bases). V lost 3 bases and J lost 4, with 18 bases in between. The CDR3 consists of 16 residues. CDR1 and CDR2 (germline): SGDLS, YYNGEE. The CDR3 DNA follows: TGTGCCAGCAGCGCTAGGGGGGGACTCTCTCCAGATACGCAGTATTTT. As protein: CASSARGGLSPDTQYF.